The 2 T cell receptor beta chains below come from one sample, sequenced in a study of blood T cells in healthy people across ages. Using a J-beta primer mix together with a sample-barcoded 5' primer, a second PCR was run for about 7 to 12 cycles. Using its own MiXCR run on the 5' RACE reads, TCRdb lists one record per CDR3 protein. The table shows nearly 1 million distinct CDR3 sequences, with approximately 50% occurring only once. Source material: blood. The receptors were sampled from a woman aged 60 to 75 in good health.

The V call is TRBV6-5, the J call TRBJ2-7, with a tentative D call TRBD1 (6 bases). V was clipped by 8 bases and J by 2 bases, with 19 bases between them. The germline CDR1 and CDR2 sequences are MNHEY and SVGAGI. The CDR3 has 15 residues. This CDR3 reads CASGEQGVGTYEQYF. Here the CDR3 DNA reads TGTGCCAGCGGTGAACAGGGAGTAGGAACCTACGAGCAGTACTTC.

The rearrangement links TRBV20-1 to TRBJ2-7; TRBD1 agrees at 7 bases. This CDR3 is 14 amino acids long. The V segment lost 6 bases and the J segment 1 base; nucleotides outside the gene matches: 9. Germline CDR1 and CDR2: DFQATT and SNEGSKA (reference sequence). CDR3 bases: TGCAGTGCACTAGACAGGGTCTCGTCCTACGAGCAGTACTTC. Translation gives CSALDRVSSYEQYF.